Listed here are 28 T cell receptor beta chains from one sample, sequenced in a study of patients and donors after allogeneic stem cell transplantation (TCRdb year 2020). Receptor amplification or capture employed RT-PCR. The sequencing machine was a NextSeq 550. TCRdb itself trimmed the public reads at Q25 with fastp, ran MiXCR and retained productive beta chains. Every CDR3 protein is listed once, alongside the most common genes and DNA of its rows. Recorded for this sample are about a million distinct CDR3 sequences; more than 15% of them occurred a single time. Of the sample, around 6% is held by the ten largest clones. Sequences were obtained from blood, either unsorted or a sorted T cell fraction (not recorded which). The receptors originated from a human donor who was either an allogeneic HSCT recipient or a stem cell or donor lymphocyte infusion donor (not recorded which). It is not recorded whose cells these are; they may come from a transplant donor.

V usage is TRBV20-1 and J usage is TRBJ1-1; TRBD1 matches at 8 bases. The CDR3 runs 15 residues. The V gene end was trimmed by 0 bases and the J gene end by 0 bases; junction bases not matched to a gene: 3. Germline CDR1 reads DFQATT; CDR2 reads SNEGSKA (reference sequence). The CDR3, as DNA: TGCAGTGCTAGAGACGGGACAGGCCTGAACACTGAAGCTTTCTTT. Translation gives CSARDGTGLNTEAFF.

The chain employs TRBV12-3 or TRBV12-4 and TRBJ2-3; a possible D gene is TRBD1 (5 bases). The CDR3 has 15 amino acids. The ends were cut back, 2 bases at V and 2 bases at J, with 11 bases in the middle. This chain's CDR3 is CASSLSSGYTDTQYF. The CDR3 coding sequence is TGTGCCAGCAGTTTATCGTCAGGGTACACAGATACGCAGTATTTT.

The chain uses TRBV7-9 and TRBJ1-1, with D perhaps TRBD1 (6 bases). Trimming took 2 bases from V and 3 from J, leaving 10 bases between them. This CDR3 has 14 residues. Germline lookup yields CDR1 SEHNR and CDR2 FQNEAQ (reference sequence). CDR3 sequence: CASSLTPGDTEAFF. The CDR3, as DNA: TGTGCCAGCAGCTTAACACCAGGGGACACTGAAGCTTTCTTT.

Concerning this clonotype itself: A much larger clone is a single base away; this may be a read error. Because it lacks the conserved phenylalanine or tryptophan at the end, this CDR3 is likely a read error. The rearrangement links TRBV7-8 to TRBJ2-1; D gene unclear. Germline V CDR1 and CDR2: SGHVS, FQNEAQ. Trimming removed 6 bases from V and 0 bases from J, with 9 bases in between. The CDR3 totals 14 residues. The CDR3 region has the DNA TGTGCCAGCAGTTTTAAGAGCTCCTACAATGAGCAGTTCGTC. Amino acids: CASSFKSSYNEQFV.

V is TRBV6-1 and J is TRBJ2-7; TRBD1 aligns across 11 bases. V shed 6 bases, J shed 2 bases, and the junction held 6 bases outside the gene matches. CDR1 and CDR2 from the germline V gene are MNHNS and SASEGT. The CDR3 has 15 amino acids. CDR3 in amino acids: CASRGPDRGPYEQYF. CDR3 nucleotides: TGTGCCAGCAGAGGACCGGACAGGGGGCCCTACGAGCAGTACTTC.

In DNA form, the CDR3 reads TGTGCCAGCAGCCCAAGGGGACTAGCTTACGAGCAGTACTTC. This translates into CASSPRGLAYEQYF. The chain employs TRBV7-7 and TRBJ2-7, with 9 bases that match TRBD2. In germline, CDR1 is SSHAT, CDR2 FNYEAQ (reference sequence). The CDR3 runs 14 residues. The V gene end was trimmed by 5 bases and the J gene end by 4 bases; junction bases not matched to a gene: 6.

The V gene is TRBV27, the J gene TRBJ1-2, with 8 positions matching TRBD1. J lost 1 base, V lost 5 bases, and 6 bases had no gene match. Germline V CDR1 and CDR2: MNHEY, SMNVEV (reference sequence). This CDR3 is built from 15 residues. This CDR3 reads CASSLRDRLNYGYTF. CDR3 sequence (DNA): TGTGCCAGCAGTCTCCGGGACAGGCTTAACTATGGCTACACCTTC.

The chain combines TRBV12-3 or TRBV12-4 with TRBJ2-7, with 11 positions matching TRBD1. The CDR3 has 15 residues. J gave up 5 bases and V 2 bases, and 5 bases lay outside the gene matches. This chain's CDR3 is CASSLFGTGGDEQYF. For the CDR3, the DNA is TGTGCCAGCAGTTTATTCGGGACAGGGGGAGACGAGCAGTACTTC.

This clonotype has a handful of counts. The rearrangement uses TRBV20-1 and TRBJ1-2, with 10 bases fitting TRBD1. CDR3 length: 12 residues. CDR1 is DFQATT and CDR2 is SNEGSKA in the germline V gene (reference sequence). V dropped 3 bases and J dropped 13; count of bases not matched to a gene: 8. DNA for the CDR3: TGCAGTGCTAGGGGGACAGGGGCCCACCGCACCTTC. It yields the protein CSARGTGAHRTF.

This clonotype has a handful of counts. The chain links TRBV20-1 to TRBJ2-2; the D is unclear. V was pared by 6 bases and J by 8 bases, with 10 bases between. The CDR3 has 11 residues. Germline CDR1 is DFQATT and CDR2 is SNEGSKA (reference sequence). In nucleotides, the CDR3 is TGCAGTGCCATGGCTAGGGGGGAGCTGTTTTTT. As protein: CSAMARGELFF.

V and J are TRBV5-5 and TRBJ2-7, with TRBD1 matching over 7 bases. Trimming at V came to 3 bases and at J to 4 bases, leaving 10 bases not matched to a gene. The CDR3 is made up of 15 amino acids. CDR1 and CDR2 from the germline V gene are SGHKS and YYEKEE (reference sequence). The CDR3 DNA sequence: TGTGCCAGCAGCTCGGGATGGCAGGGGGTGTACGAGCAGTACTTC. Its protein is CASSSGWQGVYEQYF.

The J gene is TRBJ2-3, the V gene TRBV12-3 or TRBV12-4; D perhaps matches TRBD2 (5 bases). The V end lost 2 bases, the J end lost 3 bases, and 21 bases lay between the germline ends. This CDR3 spans 18 amino acids. The CDR3 sequence is CASSLLLGGLRGTDTQYF. CDR3 bases: TGTGCCAGCAGTTTACTGTTGGGTGGTTTGAGAGGGACAGATACGCAGTATTTT.

This chain connects TRBV5-1 to TRBJ1-1; the D is unclear. The V and J ends lost 5 bases and 0 bases respectively, with 11 bases between them. Germline-derived CDR1 and CDR2 are SGHRS and YFSETQ. CDR3 size: 14 residues. CDR3 loop: CASRLGPLNTEAFF. The CDR3, as DNA: TGCGCCAGCAGATTAGGACCATTGAACACTGAAGCTTTCTTT.

This clonotype was counted only a few times. V and J are TRBV6-2 or TRBV6-3 and TRBJ2-1; TRBD2 agrees at 8 bases. Germline values: CDR1 MNHEY, CDR2 SVGEGT. The length of the CDR3 is 11 residues. V was pared by 4 bases and J by 14 bases, with 4 bases of the junction left unmatched. In nucleotides, the CDR3 is TGTGCCAGCAGTTTGGGACTAGAGAAGTTCTTC. Its translation: CASSLGLEKFF.

This clonotype came up once. The chain couples TRBV19 to TRBJ1-4; 10 bases line up with TRBD1. V lost 8 bases, J lost 8 bases, and 5 bases stayed unmatched. There are 13 residues in the CDR3. Germline V gene lookup returns CDR1 LNHDA and CDR2 SQIVND (reference sequence). CDR3 residues: CASGDRGWEKLFF. The CDR3 coding sequence is TGTGCCAGTGGGGACAGGGGATGGGAAAAACTGTTTTTT.

This clonotype was counted only a few times. The chain recombines TRBV12-5 with TRBJ2-2; TRBD2 might be the D (6 bases). The CDR3 consists of 11 residues. The V gene's germline CDR1 is LGHNT and CDR2 FRNRAP. V was shortened by 11 bases and J by 4 bases, with 8 bases between the two germline ends. The CDR3 DNA is TGTGCTGGGACTGTCACCGGGGAGCTGTTTTTT. Protein product: CAGTVTGELFF.

This clonotype was counted a few times. V gene TRBV3-1 combines with J gene TRBJ2-7; tentatively, D is TRBD1 (6 bases). CDR1 is LGHDT and CDR2 is YNNKEL in the germline V gene (reference sequence). There are 18 residues in the CDR3. Trimming removed 2 bases at V and 4 bases at J, with 24 bases between. CDR3: CASSQHVKDRPPRYEQYF. CDR3 sequence (DNA): TGTGCCAGCAGCCAACACGTCAAGGACAGACCTCCTAGATACGAGCAGTACTTC.

Only a few counts were recorded for this clonotype. The chain links TRBV27 to TRBJ2-7; D not resolved. Germline V gives CDR1 MNHEY, CDR2 SMNVEV (reference sequence). V was pared by 4 bases and J by 2 bases, with 15 bases between. The CDR3 runs 15 residues. CDR3: CASSSLWGFAYEQYF. CDR3 DNA: TGTGCCAGCAGTTCCCTGTGGGGATTTGCCTACGAGCAGTACTTC.

This clonotype has only a few counts. This chain uses TRBV6-2 or TRBV6-3 with TRBJ2-5, with 10 bases lining up with TRBD1. The CDR3 is 15 amino acids. Looked up from germline, CDR1 is MNHEY and CDR2 is SVGEGT. The V and J ends lost 2 bases and 2 bases, in that order; junction bases with no gene match: 2. CDR3 residues: CASSYDRGRQETQYF. CDR3 nucleotides: TGTGCCAGCAGTTACGACAGGGGGCGGCAAGAGACCCAGTACTTC.

This clonotype turned up a few times. This chain uses TRBV11-1 with TRBJ2-5; TRBD2 aligns across 9 bases. J lost 0 bases, V lost 1 base, and 3 bases had no gene match. This CDR3 region has 16 residues. The germline V gene encodes CDR1 SGHAT and CDR2 FQDESV (reference sequence). CDR3 region: CASSLDVAGDQETQYF. The CDR3 DNA reads as TGTGCCAGCAGCTTAGACGTAGCGGGGGACCAAGAGACCCAGTACTTC.

V and J are TRBV10-3 and TRBJ2-2; D perhaps matches TRBD1 (6 bases). CDR1 and CDR2 from the germline V gene are ENHRY and SYGVKD. The CDR3 runs to 14 residues. The V end was cut by 6 bases, the J end by 1 base, with 9 bases between. The CDR3 DNA reads as TGTGCCATCAGCGCACAGGGGAACACCGGGGAGCTGTTTTTT. Amino acids: CAISAQGNTGELFF.

The CDR3 DNA reads TGCGCCAGCAGCTTGGCTGAGCGGCCCATAGGGTCAGATACGCAGTATTTT. Its protein is CASSLAERPIGSDTQYF. The rearrangement joins TRBV5-1 to TRBJ2-3, with a weak D call TRBD2 (5 bases). Germline CDR1 reads SGHRS; CDR2 reads YFSETQ. CDR3 length: 17 residues. V lost 0 bases and J lost 4, with 18 bases in between.

The rearrangement joins TRBV6-1 to TRBJ2-5; D is perhaps TRBD1 or TRBD2 (5 bases each). This CDR3 comprises 16 residues. Germline V gene lookup returns CDR1 MNHNS and CDR2 SASEGT. V was cut by 1 base and J by 5 bases, with 17 bases left in between. The CDR3 here is CASSEGLWGSEETQYF. CDR3 sequence (DNA): TGTGCCAGCAGTGAAGGTCTTTGGGGGAGTGAGGAGACCCAGTACTTC.

This clonotype has a handful of counts. The V gene is TRBV5-1, the J gene TRBJ2-5; 9 bases match TRBD2. V shed 3 bases, J shed 5 bases, and the junction held 8 bases outside the gene matches. The CDR3 is 15 residues long. Germline V CDR1 and CDR2: SGHRS, YFSETQ. The CDR3 here is CASSSGLAFLETQYF. Written as DNA, the CDR3 is TGCGCCAGCAGCTCGGGACTAGCATTTTTGGAGACCCAGTACTTC.

This clonotype has more than one count but fewer than ten. The J gene is TRBJ2-7, the V gene TRBV14; the D gene could be TRBD1 or TRBD2 (5 bases each). The V end lost 0 bases, the J end lost 6 bases, and 18 bases lay between the germline ends. CDR1 and CDR2 from the germline V gene are SGHDN and FVKESK. CDR3 size: 16 residues. CDR3 region: CASSQEGTKPVPEQYF. CDR3 nucleotides: TGTGCCAGCAGCCAAGAGGGGACCAAGCCTGTCCCCGAGCAGTACTTC.

This clonotype was seen a few times. A much bigger clone sits one base away, suggesting this may be a read error. The CDR3 DNA is TGTGCCAGCAGCATGGACAGGAACACTGAAGCTTTCTTT. Translated: CASSMDRNTEAFF. This sequence joins TRBV7-9 and TRBJ1-1; a possible D gene is TRBD1 (6 bases). Between the trimmed V and J ends, which lost 5 bases and 1 base, there was a span of 8 bases. There are 13 residues in the CDR3. Germline values: CDR1 SEHNR, CDR2 FQNEAQ (reference sequence).

This chain connects TRBV15 to TRBJ2-1; no clear D gene. The germline V gene has CDR1 LNHNV and CDR2 YYDKDF (reference sequence). This CDR3 is built from 14 residues. V was shortened by 6 bases and J by 3 bases, with 12 bases between the two germline ends. The CDR3 is CATSSTDGYNEQFF. In DNA, the CDR3 is TGTGCCACCAGTTCCACGGACGGCTACAATGAGCAGTTCTTC.

There are a few counts of this clonotype. The chain uses TRBV6-1 and TRBJ2-7; D is unresolved. This CDR3 is 13 amino acids long. V lost 4 bases, J lost 2 bases, and 9 bases lay in between. CDR1 is MNHNS and CDR2 is SASEGT in the germline V gene. The CDR3 sequence is CASSGAWTYEQYF. The CDR3 nucleotides read TGTGCCAGCAGTGGTGCCTGGACCTACGAGCAGTACTTC.